These 13 T cell receptor beta chains were all obtained from the same sample, sequenced in a study of cytomegalovirus exposure and HLA in healthy donors. Profiling relied on immunoSEQ multiplex PCR, and the TCRdb table lists in-frame clones only, not all of them. Found here are some 310,000 clones, roughly 90% of them singletons; the top ten hold approximately 0.96%. The sample was PBMCs. These receptors were obtained from a man younger than 45 in good health and CMV-seronegative.

The chain carries TRBV7-6 and TRBJ1-1, with TRBD1 matching over 8 bases. The CDR3 has 15 residues. The V segment lost 5 bases and the J segment 4 bases; nucleotides outside the gene matches: 9. The germline V gene encodes CDR1 SGHVS and CDR2 FNYEAQ. CDR3 region: CASSPVRGRLTEAFF. The CDR3 bases are TGTGCCAGCAGCCCAGTCAGGGGGCGACTCACTGAAGCTTTCTTT.

V usage is TRBV10-3 and J usage is TRBJ2-7; 7 bases map to TRBD1. This CDR3 has 15 residues. V dropped 1 base and J dropped 6; count of bases not matched to a gene: 9. Germline CDR1 ENHRY, CDR2 SYGVKD. This CDR3 is CAISEFNLRDSEQYF. The CDR3, as DNA: TGTGCCATCAGTGAGTTCAACCTCCGGGACAGCGAGCAGTACTTC.

The chain is built from TRBV5-6 and TRBJ2-5; D gene uncertain. The CDR3 loop spans 13 amino acids. Germline assignment: CDR1 SGHDT and CDR2 YYEEEE. Deletions cut 3 bases from V and 5 bases from J, with 11 bases between. The CDR3 coding sequence is TGTGCCAGCAGCTCAACTTACTGGGAGACCCAGTACTTC. It is translated as CASSSTYWETQYF. Full variable domain (remainder filled in from reference TRBV5-6 and TRBJ2-5): DAGVTQSPTHLIKTRGQQVTLRCSPKSGHDTVSWYQQALGQGPQFIFQYYEEEERQRGNFPDRFSGHQFPNYSSELNVNALLLGDSALYLCASSSTYWETQYFGPGTRLLVL.

The chain is built from TRBV10-3 and TRBJ2-7; tentative D call: TRBD2 (6 bases). Trimming cost V 1 base and J 3 bases, with 7 bases left between them. The length of the CDR3 is 13 residues. Germline V CDR1 and CDR2: ENHRY, SYGVKD. The DNA of the CDR3 is TGTGCCATCAGTGAGTGGGGAGGCTACGAGCAGTACTTC. It encodes CAISEWGGYEQYF.

V and J are TRBV5-4 and TRBJ2-7, with a weak D call TRBD2 (6 bases). The CDR3 extends over 15 amino acids. V was cut by 0 bases and J by 5 bases, with 15 bases left in between. Germline V gene lookup returns CDR1 SGHNT and CDR2 YYREEE (reference sequence). Here the CDR3 reads CASSLETYRGNEQYF. The CDR3 bases are TGTGCCAGCAGCTTGGAGACCTATCGCGGGAACGAGCAGTACTTC.

This chain links TRBV7-9 with TRBJ2-7, with a weak D call TRBD1 (6 bases). Germline V gene lookup returns CDR1 SEHNR and CDR2 FQNEAQ (reference sequence). The CDR3 spans 14 residues. The V end was cut by 5 bases, the J end by 6 bases, with 17 bases between. The CDR3 coding sequence is TGTGCCAGCAGCCTGGACAGTCCGCCTGGCGAGCAGTACTTC. Its protein product is CASSLDSPPGEQYF.

V is TRBV12-5 and J is TRBJ2-2; the D gene is possibly TRBD2 (6 bases). Deletions cut 1 base from V and 1 base from J, with 13 bases between. Germline V CDR1 and CDR2: LGHNT, FRNRAP. The CDR3 spans 17 residues. The CDR3: CASGLDPGLLNTGELFF. In nucleotides, the CDR3 is TGTGCTAGTGGTTTGGACCCGGGACTTTTGAACACCGGGGAGCTGTTTTTT.

The chain joins TRBV18 to TRBJ2-2; TRBD1 agrees at 7 bases. The V segment lost 0 bases and the J segment 4 bases; nucleotides outside the gene matches: 5. CDR1 and CDR2 from the germline V gene are KGHSH and LQKENI. The CDR3 is 16 amino acids. The CDR3 loop reads CASSPPAGGFTGELFF. CDR3 nucleotides: TGTGCCAGCTCACCACCCGCAGGGGGTTTCACCGGGGAGCTGTTTTTT.

V usage is TRBV6-5 and J usage is TRBJ1-2; TRBD1 matches at 9 bases. The CDR3 contains 14 residues. The junction had 4 bases not matched to a gene; V was cut back by 0 bases and J by 8 bases. Germline V gene lookup returns CDR1 MNHEY and CDR2 SVGAGI. The CDR3 is CASSYSDRGGGYTF. The CDR3 DNA reads as TGTGCCAGCAGTTACTCGGACAGGGGAGGCGGCTACACCTTC.

This sequence joins TRBV7-9 and TRBJ1-4, with a possible D match to TRBD1 (5 bases). The CDR3 runs to 16 residues. V was trimmed by 0 bases and J by 3 bases, leaving 11 bases between them. CDR1 and CDR2 (germline): SEHNR, FQNEAQ (reference sequence). The CDR3 is CASSLAGTGANEKLFF. The CDR3 bases are TGTGCCAGCAGCTTAGCGGGAACGGGGGCTAATGAAAAACTGTTTTTT.

V and J are TRBV4-3 and TRBJ2-5; D possibly corresponds to TRBD1 (5 bases). Trimming cost V 4 bases and J 1 base, with 13 bases left between them. This CDR3 comprises 15 residues. From germline, CDR1 is LGHNA and CDR2 YSLEER. The CDR3 protein is CASSRDLGPQETQYF. In DNA form, the CDR3 reads TGCGCCAGCAGCCGCGATTTGGGGCCCCAAGAGACCCAGTACTTC.

This clone showed up many times. The chain links TRBV5-1 to TRBJ2-7; TRBD2 aligns across 7 bases. The CDR3 loop spans 15 amino acids. CDR1 is SGHRS and CDR2 is YFSETQ in the germline V gene. V dropped 5 bases and J dropped 0; count of bases not matched to a gene: 8. CDR3 nucleotides: TGCGCCAGCAGACGAAGCGGGGTCGACTCCTACGAGCAGTACTTC. Translation gives CASRRSGVDSYEQYF.

The chain joins TRBV5-1 to TRBJ1-3; no reliable D call. Trimming removed 1 base from V and 4 bases from J, with 6 bases in between. The CDR3 has 13 residues. From germline, CDR1 is SGHRS and CDR2 YFSETQ. The CDR3, as DNA: TGCGCCAGCAGCTTGTCCGGGGGAAACACCATATATTTT. Amino acid sequence: CASSLSGGNTIYF.